This T cell receptor beta chain is from a study of shared clonotypes between healthy human individuals. Study-wide points: Non-shared clonotypes showed lower generation probabilities than clonotypes common to all four donors.

Germline loops: CDR1 MNHEY, CDR2 SVGAGI. CDR3 length: 13 amino acids. Trimming cost V 8 bases and J 2 bases, with 10 bases left between them. Libraries were prepared by immunoSEQ multiplex PCR; TCRdb keeps only in-frame clonotypes and omits some of them. The table lists fewer than 1.6 million clones, approximately 98.5% of them singletons, with approximately 0.4% in the top ten. As concerns this clone: Its antigen is still unknown. At the DNA level, this CDR3 is encoded by other sequences in the same sample as well.

This chain links TRBV6-5 with TRBJ2-1; the D call may be TRBD1 or TRBD2 (5 bases each). This clonotype was sampled from a young man in good health. The specimen was naive CD4+ T cells sorted from blood. Subset: CD45RA+ positively selected. CDR3 protein: CASRGSAYNEQFF. In DNA form, the CDR3 reads TGTGCCAGCCGGGGCAGCGCCTACAATGAGCAGTTCTTC.